This T cell receptor beta chain was recovered during a study of blood T cells in healthy people across ages. Germline trimming cut 5 bases from V and 2 bases from J; bases unmatched to any gene: 6. This CDR3 is built from 16 residues. The germline V gene encodes CDR1 KGHDR and CDR2 SFDVKD. Study results and limitations: Roughly linearly, TCR beta diversity per million T cells fell as age increased.

Then a second PCR, running about 7 to 11 cycles, was carried out with a sample-barcoded 5' primer and a J-beta primer mix. TCRdb re-derived calls from the 5' RACE reads in MiXCR, one entry per CDR3 protein. The table shows some 900,000 distinct CDR3 sequences, with 25% to 30% occurring only once. This clonotype was detected ten times or more. Its antigen is unidentified. The V and J genes are TRBV24-1 and TRBJ2-3; TRBD2 matches at 10 bases. Sequencing was done on a sample of blood. This receptor was taken from a woman of 80 years or more in good health. CDR3 coding DNA: TGTGCCACCAGTGTCGCTAGCGGGAGATACACAGATACGCAGTATTTT. This encodes CATSVASGRYTDTQYF.